The clone carrying this T cell receptor beta chain showed up just a few times. The antigen is undetermined. The data were obtained in a study of CD8 T cells in ankylosing spondylitis. For TCR beta, libraries came from quantitative 5'-RACE with molecular barcodes. Using its own MiXCR run on the 5' RACE reads, TCRdb lists one record per CDR3 protein. The data show hundreds of thousands of distinct CDR3 sequences, with approximately 12% seen just once and roughly 0.51% held by the top ten. Study conclusions and caveats: Past studies reported some motif variants in reactive arthritis synovial fluid and blood. Within matched ankylosing spondylitis synovial fluid, disease-linked clones were reportedly significantly enriched. Ankylosing spondylitis blood seemed to carry a telltale TCR beta motif made of under ten highly homologous variants.

Germline V gene lookup returns CDR1 SGHTA and CDR2 FQGNSA. This CDR3 contains 14 residues. V shed 4 bases and J shed 8 bases, with 17 bases lying between them. The chain employs TRBV7-2 and TRBJ2-5, with D hard to call. Sequences were obtained from blood, either unsorted or a sorted T cell fraction (not recorded which). This clonotype originated in a male donor with ankylosing spondylitis. CDR3 in DNA: TGTGCCAGCAGCTCGAACTTGTTCATCGGTACCCAGTACTTC. This translates into CASSSNLFIGTQYF. Variable domain in full (rest from reference TRBV7-2 and TRBJ2-5): GAGVSQSPSNKVTEKGKDVELRCDPISGHTALYWYRQSLGQGLEFLIYFQGNSAPDKSGLPSDRFSAERTGGSVSTLTIQRTQQEDSAVYLCASSSNLFIGTQYFGPGTRLLVL.